This T cell receptor (beta chain) was sequenced for a study of chemoradiotherapy in HPV16-positive cancers. Assay used: immunoSEQ multiplex PCR; TCRdb lists only in-frame clones, some missing. The sample consists of some 32,000 clones, about nine tenths of them appearing once. CDR1 is LNHNV and CDR2 is YYDKDF in the germline V gene (reference sequence). The CDR3 consists of 12 residues. The germline V and J ends were trimmed by 3 bases and 4 bases, with 6 bases remaining between them. V gene TRBV15 combines with J gene TRBJ2-5, with D hard to call. The sample consisted of blood, taken from a patient who underwent chemoradiotherapy. The sequence derives from a human donor with HPV-associated anogenital cancer. The CDR3 DNA follows: TGTGCCACCAGCAGGGGAAGAGAGACCCAGTACTTC. Translated: CATSRGRETQYF.